The clone carrying this TCR beta chain was counted between two and nine times. Its antigen is unidentified. One end of the junction is discordant with germline, which a read error may explain. This record comes from a study of spatial heterogeneity in lung cancer. Study-level information: Bulk RNA-seq from matched material yielded a T cell module score that correlated strongly with TCR transcript counts in tumor regions.

Each TCR cDNA molecule bore a unique molecular identifier. TCRdb called the 5' RACE reads again in MiXCR, with one record for every CDR3 protein. Here the sample spans 1,200 or so distinct CDR3 sequences, roughly 30% being singletons. Study conclusions and caveats: Higher tumor mutation counts went along with higher counts of expanded intratumoral alpha and beta TCRs.

The time point denotes: sample taken at primary tumor resection. Whole RNA, isolated from tumor, nontumor lung or frozen PBMC, was sequenced without prior sorting. CDR1 MNHEY and CDR2 SVGEGT come from the germline V gene. This CDR3 has 14 residues. The chain links TRBV6-2 or TRBV6-3 to TRBJ2-3; TRBD1 or TRBD2 may be the D gene (5 bases each). Source: lung tumor tissue, taken at surgery. This sequence originates from a male donor with early-stage non-small cell lung cancer. The chain's CDR3 is CASSYEGATDTQYF. DNA for the CDR3: TGTGCCAGCAGTTACGAGGGCGCGACAGATACACAGTATTTT.